This T cell receptor (beta chain) was obtained from a study of T cells in Graves' hyperthyroidism and ophthalmopathy. Points from the study as a whole: Blood also showed most of the thyroid clonotypes that were expanded above 0.001. Separation of ophthalmopathy from stable hyperthyroidism was achieved by a 13 V-J model.

Patients aged 18 to 65 had newly diagnosed hyperthyroidism of under 2 months' duration. Using RNA transcripts as the source, TCR beta CDR3 regions were amplified. During a first-round RT-PCR of the TCR CDR3, the HTBI primer set was used. TCRdb fed the multiplex PCR reads into MiXCR, producing one record per CDR3 protein. This sample has fewer than 350,000 distinct CDR3 sequences, with 20% to 25% found just once. The CDR3 runs 15 residues. Trimming removed 4 bases from V and 5 bases from J; junction bases left unmatched: 7. Germline V lookup: CDR1 SGHRS, CDR2 YFSETQ. This clonotype appeared many times. Antigen unknown.

This TCR was recovered from a woman aged 45-60 years with Graves' hyperthyroidism. This rearrangement joins TRBV5-1 to TRBJ2-7; 12 positions agree with TRBD1. The sample comprised blood. CDR3 sequence (DNA): TGCGCCAGCAGCATGCCGGGACAGGGGGCCGACGAGCAGTACTTC. It is translated as CASSMPGQGADEQYF.